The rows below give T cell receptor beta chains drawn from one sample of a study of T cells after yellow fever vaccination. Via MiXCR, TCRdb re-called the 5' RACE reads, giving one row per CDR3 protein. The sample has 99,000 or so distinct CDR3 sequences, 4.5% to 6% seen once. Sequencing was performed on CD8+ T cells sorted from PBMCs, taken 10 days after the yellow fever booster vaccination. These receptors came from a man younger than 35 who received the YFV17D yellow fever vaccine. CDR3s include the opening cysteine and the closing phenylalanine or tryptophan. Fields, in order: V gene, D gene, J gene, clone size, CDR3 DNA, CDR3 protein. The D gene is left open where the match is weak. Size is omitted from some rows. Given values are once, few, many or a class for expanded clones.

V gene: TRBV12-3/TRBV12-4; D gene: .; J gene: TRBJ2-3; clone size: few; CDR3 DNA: TGTGCCAGCAGGGGTGGAGCGGAGTATTTT; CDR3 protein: CASRGGAEYF
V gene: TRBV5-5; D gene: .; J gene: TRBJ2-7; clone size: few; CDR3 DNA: TGTGCCAGCGAATCACAGGATGGGTCCTACGAGCAGTACTTC; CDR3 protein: CASESQDGSYEQYF
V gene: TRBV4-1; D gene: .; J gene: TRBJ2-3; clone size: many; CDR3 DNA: TGCGCCAGCAGCCAAGCCAACCGACAGCCAGATACGCAGTATTTT; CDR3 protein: CASSQANRQPDTQYF
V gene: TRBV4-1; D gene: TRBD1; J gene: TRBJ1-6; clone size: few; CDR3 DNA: TGCGCCAGCAGCAAAAGGACAGGCCAGTCTTATAATTCACCCCTCCACTTT; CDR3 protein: CASSKRTGQSYNSPLHF
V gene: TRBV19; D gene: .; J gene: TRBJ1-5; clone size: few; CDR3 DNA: TGTGCCAGTAGTACCGAGGGTTGGCAGCCCCAGCATTTT; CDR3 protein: CASSTEGWQPQHF
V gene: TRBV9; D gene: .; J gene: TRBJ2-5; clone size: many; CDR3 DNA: TGTGCCAGCAGCGCCCTACACGCGGGGGCTCAGGGAGAGACCCAGTACTTC; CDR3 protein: CASSALHAGAQGETQYF
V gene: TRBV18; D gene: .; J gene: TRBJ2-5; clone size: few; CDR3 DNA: TGTGCCAGCTCACCAGGCGGGGCCCAAGAGACCCAGTACTTC; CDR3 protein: CASSPGGAQETQYF
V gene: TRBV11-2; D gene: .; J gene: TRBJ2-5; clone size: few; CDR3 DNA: TGTGCCAGCAGCTCCTATGCTAGCCAAGAGACCCAGTACTTC; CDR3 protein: CASSSYASQETQYF
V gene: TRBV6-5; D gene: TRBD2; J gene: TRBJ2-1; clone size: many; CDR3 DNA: TGTGCCAGCAGTTACCTGGCGGGGGGGTACAATGAGCAGTTCTTC; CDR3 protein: CASSYLAGGYNEQFF
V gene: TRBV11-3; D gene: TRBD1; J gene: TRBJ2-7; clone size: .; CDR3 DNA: TGTGCCAGCAGCCTCCGGGACAGGGGCGACGAGCAGTACTTC; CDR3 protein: CASSLRDRGDEQYF
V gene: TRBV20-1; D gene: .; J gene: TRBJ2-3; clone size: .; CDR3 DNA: TGCAGTGCTAGACGCCCCTTCACAGATACGCAGTATTTT; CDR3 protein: CSARRPFTDTQYF
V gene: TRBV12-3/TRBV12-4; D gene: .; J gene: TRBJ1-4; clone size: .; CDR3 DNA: TGTGCCAGCAGGGAAGCCGGGGAAAAACTGTTTTTT; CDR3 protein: CASREAGEKLFF
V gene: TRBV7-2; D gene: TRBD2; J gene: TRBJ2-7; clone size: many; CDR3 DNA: TGTGCCAGCAGCCCCCGGGACTATAAATACGAGCAGTACTTC; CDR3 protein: CASSPRDYKYEQYF
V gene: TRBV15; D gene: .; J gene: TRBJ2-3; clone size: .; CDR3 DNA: TGTGCCACCAGCAGAGTGGACCACACAGATACGCAGTATTTT; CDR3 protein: CATSRVDHTDTQYF
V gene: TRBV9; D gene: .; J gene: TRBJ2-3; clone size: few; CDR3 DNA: TGTGCCAGCGAACGGGGACGAGGCACAGATACGCAGTATTTT; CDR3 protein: CASERGRGTDTQYF
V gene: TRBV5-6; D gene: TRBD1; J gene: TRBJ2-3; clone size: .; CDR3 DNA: TGTGCCAGCAGCTTGTGGGGGACAGTCCCGGACCCAAGCACAGATACGCAGTATTTT; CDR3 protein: CASSLWGTVPDPSTDTQYF
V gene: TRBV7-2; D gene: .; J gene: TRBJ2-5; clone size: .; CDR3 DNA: TGTGCCAGCAGCTTAGTTCCTGGAGGAAAAGAGACCCAGTACTTC; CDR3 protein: CASSLVPGGKETQYF
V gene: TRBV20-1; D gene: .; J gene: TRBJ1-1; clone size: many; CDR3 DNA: TGCAGTGCTCCCCGGTATGGCACTGAAGCTTTCTTT; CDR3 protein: CSAPRYGTEAFF
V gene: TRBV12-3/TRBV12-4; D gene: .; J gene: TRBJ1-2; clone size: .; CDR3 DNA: TGTGCCAGCAGTCCAACAGGGACGTATGGCTACACCTTC; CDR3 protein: CASSPTGTYGYTF
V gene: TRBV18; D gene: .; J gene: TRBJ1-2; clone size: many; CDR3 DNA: TGTGCCAGCTCACCACCCGGAACGTACTATGGCTACACCTTC; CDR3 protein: CASSPPGTYYGYTF
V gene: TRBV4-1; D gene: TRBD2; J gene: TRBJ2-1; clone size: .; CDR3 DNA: TGCGCCAGCAGCCAAGAGCCAGCGACTAGCGCGACGCTAGAGCAGTTCTTC; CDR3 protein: CASSQEPATSATLEQFF
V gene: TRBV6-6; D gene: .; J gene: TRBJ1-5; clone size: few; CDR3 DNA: TGTGCCAGCAGTTACGAGCGGTATCAGCCCCAGCATTTT; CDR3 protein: CASSYERYQPQHF
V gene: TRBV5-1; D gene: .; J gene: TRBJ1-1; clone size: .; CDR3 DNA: TGCGCCAGCAGCGTAACAGGATTGAACACTGAAGCTTTCTTT; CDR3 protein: CASSVTGLNTEAFF
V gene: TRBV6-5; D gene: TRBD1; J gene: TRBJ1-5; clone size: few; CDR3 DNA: TGTGCCAGCAGGAGACAGGGGTCTAATCAGCCCCAGCATTTT; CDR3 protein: CASRRQGSNQPQHF
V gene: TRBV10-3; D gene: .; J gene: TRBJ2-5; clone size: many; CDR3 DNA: TGTGCCATCAGGGACCCACACGGACGACGGCAAGAGACCCAGTACTTC; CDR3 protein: CAIRDPHGRRQETQYF
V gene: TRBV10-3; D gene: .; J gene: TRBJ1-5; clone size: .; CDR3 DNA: TGTGCCATCAGACAGGGAGGAAGCAATCAGCCCCAGCATTTT; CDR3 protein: CAIRQGGSNQPQHF
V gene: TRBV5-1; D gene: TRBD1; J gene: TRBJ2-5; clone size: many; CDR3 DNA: TGCGCCAGCAGCTCAGCCCCCGGGACAGGGGATTGGGAGACCCAGTACTTC; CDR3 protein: CASSSAPGTGDWETQYF
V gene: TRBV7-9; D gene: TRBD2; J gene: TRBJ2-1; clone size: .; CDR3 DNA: TGTGCCAGCAGCTACCCTAGCGGGGCCAATGAGCAGTTCTTC; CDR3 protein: CASSYPSGANEQFF
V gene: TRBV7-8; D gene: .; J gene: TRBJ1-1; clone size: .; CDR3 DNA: TGTGCCAGCAGCCGTACCACCGGCGGCACTGAAGCTTTCTTT; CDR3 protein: CASSRTTGGTEAFF
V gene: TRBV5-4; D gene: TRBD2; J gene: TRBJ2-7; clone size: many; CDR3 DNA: TGTGCCAGCAGCTTGGCGGGGAGGGGTACCTACGAGCAGTACTTC; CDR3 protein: CASSLAGRGTYEQYF
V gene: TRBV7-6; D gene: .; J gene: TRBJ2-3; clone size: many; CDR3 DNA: TGTGCCAGCAGCTTTGGGGGCCCCACAGATACGCAGTATTTT; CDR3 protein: CASSFGGPTDTQYF
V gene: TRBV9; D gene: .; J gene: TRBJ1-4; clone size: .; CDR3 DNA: TGTGCCAGCAGCCCTTATGCTGGAAAACTGTTTTTT; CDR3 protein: CASSPYAGKLFF
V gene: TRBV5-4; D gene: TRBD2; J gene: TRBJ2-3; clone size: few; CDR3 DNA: TGTGCCAGCAGCCCCCCCCTGTCTAGCGGGGACACAGATACGCAGTATTTT; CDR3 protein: CASSPPLSSGDTDTQYF
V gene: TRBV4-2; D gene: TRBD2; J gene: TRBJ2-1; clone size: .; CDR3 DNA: TGTGCCAGCAGCCAATGGCTAGCGGATTCCTACAATGAGCAGTTCTTC; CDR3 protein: CASSQWLADSYNEQFF
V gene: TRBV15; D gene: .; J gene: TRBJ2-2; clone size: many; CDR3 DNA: TGTGCCACCAGCGGCAGAGCGAACACCGGGGAGCTGTTTTTT; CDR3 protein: CATSGRANTGELFF
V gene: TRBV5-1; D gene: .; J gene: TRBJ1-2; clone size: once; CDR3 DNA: TGCGCCAGCAGCTTGGGACACCTCGCACTCGGCTACACCTTC; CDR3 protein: CASSLGHLALGYTF
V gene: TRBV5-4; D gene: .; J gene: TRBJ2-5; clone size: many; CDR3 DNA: TGTGCCAGCAGCGGCCGGGAGCAAGAGACCCAGTACTTC; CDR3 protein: CASSGREQETQYF
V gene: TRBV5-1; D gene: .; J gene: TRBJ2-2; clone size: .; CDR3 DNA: TGCGCCAGCAGCTTGGCCTACGGGACCGGGGAGCTGTTTTTT; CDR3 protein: CASSLAYGTGELFF
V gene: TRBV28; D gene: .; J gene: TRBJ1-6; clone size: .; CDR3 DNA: TGTGCCAGCAGTTCGAGGGCATCCTATAATTCACCCCTCCACTTT; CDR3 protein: CASSSRASYNSPLHF
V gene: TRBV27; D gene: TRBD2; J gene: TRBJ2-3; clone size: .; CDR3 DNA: TGTGCCAGCAGTTTAAGGGCGGGGGGACGCACAGATACGCAGTATTTT; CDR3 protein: CASSLRAGGRTDTQYF
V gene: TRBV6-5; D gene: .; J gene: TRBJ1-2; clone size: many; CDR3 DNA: TGTGCCAGCCGAAACGAGCTAGGGGAGAACTATGGCTACACCTTC; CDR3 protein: CASRNELGENYGYTF
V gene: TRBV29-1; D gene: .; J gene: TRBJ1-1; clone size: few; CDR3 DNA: TGCAGCGTTGCATCCACTGAAGCTTTCTTT; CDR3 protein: CSVASTEAFF
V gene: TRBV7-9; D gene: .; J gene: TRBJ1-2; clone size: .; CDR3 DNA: TGTGCCAGCAGCTTATTCGAGGACTACACCTTC; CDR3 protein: CASSLFEDYTF
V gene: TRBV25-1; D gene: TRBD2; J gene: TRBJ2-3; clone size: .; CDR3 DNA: TGTGCCAGCAGTCCCCCCGAGGTAGCGGGGGCAGATACGCAGTATTTT; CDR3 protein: CASSPPEVAGADTQYF